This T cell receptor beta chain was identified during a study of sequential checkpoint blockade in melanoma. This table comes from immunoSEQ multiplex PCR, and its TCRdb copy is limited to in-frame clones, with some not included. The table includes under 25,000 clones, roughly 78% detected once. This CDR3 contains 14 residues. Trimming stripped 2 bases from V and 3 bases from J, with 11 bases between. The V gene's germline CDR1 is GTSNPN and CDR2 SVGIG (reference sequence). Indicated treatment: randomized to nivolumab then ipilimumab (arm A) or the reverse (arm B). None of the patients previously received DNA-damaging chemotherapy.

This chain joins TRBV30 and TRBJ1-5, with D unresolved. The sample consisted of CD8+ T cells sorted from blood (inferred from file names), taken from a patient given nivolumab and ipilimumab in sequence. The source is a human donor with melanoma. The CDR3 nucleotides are TGTGCCTGGAGTATCTTAGGAGACAATCAGCCCCAGCATTTT. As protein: CAWSILGDNQPQHF.